This T cell receptor (beta chain) was sequenced during a study of shared clonotypes between healthy human individuals. Study summary: CD4 naive and CD4 memory each took three plates per donor, while CD8 naive took two and CD8 memory one.

The assay was immunoSEQ multiplex PCR, and TCRdb's table has in-frame clones only and misses some. The sample records 1.5 million to 2.5 million clones, around 96% being singletons. The junction had 6 bases not matched to a gene; V was cut back by 3 bases and J by 4 bases. The CDR3 is 15 residues long. Germline CDR1 SGHDT, CDR2 YYEEEE. Only CD45RO-negative cells positively selected for CCR7 counted as naive CD8 cells, so terminally differentiated effector memory CD45RA+ cells were excluded. This sequence was found in a man younger than 30 in good health. The chain uses TRBV5-6 and TRBJ1-4; 7 nucleotides line up with TRBD1. The sequencing input was naive CD8+ T cells sorted from blood. CDR3 sequence: CASSWQTGNNEKLFF. For the CDR3, the DNA is TGTGCCAGCAGCTGGCAGACAGGGAATAATGAAAAACTGTTTTTT.